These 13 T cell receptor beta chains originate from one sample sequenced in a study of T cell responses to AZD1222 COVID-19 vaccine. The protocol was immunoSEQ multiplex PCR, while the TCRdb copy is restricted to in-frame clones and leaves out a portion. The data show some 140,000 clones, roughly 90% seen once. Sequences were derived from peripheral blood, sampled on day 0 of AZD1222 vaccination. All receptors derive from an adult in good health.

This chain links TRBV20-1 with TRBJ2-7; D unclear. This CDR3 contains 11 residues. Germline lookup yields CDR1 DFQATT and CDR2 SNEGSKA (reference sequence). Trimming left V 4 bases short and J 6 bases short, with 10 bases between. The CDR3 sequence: CSAIGRSEQYF. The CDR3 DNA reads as TGCAGTGCTATTGGCCGTAGCGAGCAGTACTTC.

The CDR3 region is CASSKGLARHNEQFF. The DNA for the CDR3 is TGTGCCAGCAGCAAGGGACTAGCGAGGCACAATGAGCAGTTCTTC. This chain connects TRBV7-3 to TRBJ2-1, with TRBD2 matching over 10 bases. CDR1 is SGHTA, CDR2 FQGTGA, per germline. The CDR3 is made up of 15 amino acids. With 5 bases clipped from V and 5 bases from J, the junction kept 6 bases outside the gene matches.

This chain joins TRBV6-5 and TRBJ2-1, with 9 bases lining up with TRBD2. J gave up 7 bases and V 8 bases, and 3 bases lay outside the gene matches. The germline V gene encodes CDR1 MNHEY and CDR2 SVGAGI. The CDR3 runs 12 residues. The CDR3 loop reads CASGLAGNEQFF. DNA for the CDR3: TGTGCCAGCGGGCTAGCGGGAAATGAGCAGTTCTTC.

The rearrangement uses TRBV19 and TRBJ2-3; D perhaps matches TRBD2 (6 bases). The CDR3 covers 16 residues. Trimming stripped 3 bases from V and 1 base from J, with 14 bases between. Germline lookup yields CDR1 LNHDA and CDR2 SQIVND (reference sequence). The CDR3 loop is CASSISAGMGTDTQYF. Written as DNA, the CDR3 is TGTGCCAGTAGTATTTCGGCGGGGATGGGCACAGATACGCAGTATTTT.

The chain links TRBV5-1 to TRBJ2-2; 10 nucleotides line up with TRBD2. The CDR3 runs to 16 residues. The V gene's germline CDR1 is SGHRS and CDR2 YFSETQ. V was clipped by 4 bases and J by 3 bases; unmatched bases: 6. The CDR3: CASSPLAGADTGELFF. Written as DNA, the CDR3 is TGCGCCAGCAGCCCTCTAGCGGGAGCAGACACCGGGGAGCTGTTTTTT.

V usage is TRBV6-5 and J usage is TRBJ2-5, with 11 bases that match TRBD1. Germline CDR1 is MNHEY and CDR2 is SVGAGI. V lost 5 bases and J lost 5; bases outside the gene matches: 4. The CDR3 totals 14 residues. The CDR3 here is CASSRTGGPETQYF. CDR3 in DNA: TGTGCCAGCAGTCGGACAGGGGGCCCGGAGACCCAGTACTTC.

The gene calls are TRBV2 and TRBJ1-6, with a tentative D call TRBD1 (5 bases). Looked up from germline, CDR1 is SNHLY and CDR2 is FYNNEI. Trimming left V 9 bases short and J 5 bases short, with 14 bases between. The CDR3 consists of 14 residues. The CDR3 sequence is CASMYRINNSPLHF. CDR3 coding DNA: TGTGCCAGTATGTACAGGATCAATAATTCACCCCTCCACTTT.

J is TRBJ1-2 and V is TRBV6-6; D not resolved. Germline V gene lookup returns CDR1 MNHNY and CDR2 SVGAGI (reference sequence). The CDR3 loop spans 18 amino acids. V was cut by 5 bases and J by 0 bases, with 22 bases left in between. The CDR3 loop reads CASSPGRAGFATNYGYTF. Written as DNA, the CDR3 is TGTGCCAGCAGTCCCGGCAGAGCTGGATTTGCGACTAACTATGGCTACACCTTC.

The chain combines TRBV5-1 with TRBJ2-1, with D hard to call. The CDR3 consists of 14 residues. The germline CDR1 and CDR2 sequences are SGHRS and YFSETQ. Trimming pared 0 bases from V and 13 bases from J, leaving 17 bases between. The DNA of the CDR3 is TGCGCCAGCAGCTTGGACCCCAGGCTTTTTATTCAGTTCTTC. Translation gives CASSLDPRLFIQFF.

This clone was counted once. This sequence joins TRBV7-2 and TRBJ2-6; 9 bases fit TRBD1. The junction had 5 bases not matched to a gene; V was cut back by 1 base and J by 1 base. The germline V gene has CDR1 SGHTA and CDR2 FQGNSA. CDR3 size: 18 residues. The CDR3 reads CASSLVRTGESGANVLTF. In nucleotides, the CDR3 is TGTGCCAGCAGCTTAGTTCGGACAGGGGAGTCTGGGGCCAACGTCCTGACTTTC.

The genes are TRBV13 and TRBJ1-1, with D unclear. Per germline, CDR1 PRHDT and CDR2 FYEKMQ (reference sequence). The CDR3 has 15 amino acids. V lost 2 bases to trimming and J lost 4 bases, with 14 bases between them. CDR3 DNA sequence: TGTGCCAGCAGCTTACTCTCTCCGGCGGTCACTGAAGCTTTCTTT. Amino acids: CASSLLSPAVTEAFF.

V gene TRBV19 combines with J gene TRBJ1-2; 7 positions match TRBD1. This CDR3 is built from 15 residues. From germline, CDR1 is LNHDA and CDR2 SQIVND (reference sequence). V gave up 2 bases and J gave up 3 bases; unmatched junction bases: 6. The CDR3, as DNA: TGTGCCAGTAGTATAATGGGAGGGGGCGACTATGGCTACACCTTC. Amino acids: CASSIMGGGDYGYTF.

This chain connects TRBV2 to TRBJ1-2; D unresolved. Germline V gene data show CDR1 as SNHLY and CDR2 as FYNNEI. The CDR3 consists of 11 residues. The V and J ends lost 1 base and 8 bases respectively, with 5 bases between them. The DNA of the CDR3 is TGTGCCAGCAGTGAAGTTTCGGGCTACACCTTC. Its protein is CASSEVSGYTF.